One sample yielded the 11 T cell receptor beta chains listed below, sequenced in a study of identical twins. TCRdb analysed the 5' RACE reads with MiXCR anew, one entry per CDR3 protein. The sample shows approximately 1.8 million distinct CDR3 sequences, 25% to 35% of them seen only once. Source material: cord blood. These receptors originate from a newborn girl in good health.

The J gene is TRBJ1-2, the V gene TRBV28, with D perhaps matching TRBD1 (5 bases). Trimming cost V 4 bases and J 6 bases, with 6 bases left between them. The CDR3 is made up of 11 amino acids. Germline-derived CDR1 and CDR2 are MDHEN and SYDVKM. The CDR3 bases are TGTGCCAGCAGTTGGGGGAATGGCTACACCTTC. Its protein is CASSWGNGYTF.

The chain combines TRBV7-9 with TRBJ1-3; 8 bases fit TRBD1. Germline V gene data show CDR1 as SEHNR and CDR2 as FQNEAQ (reference sequence). V trimming: 3 bases; J trimming: 3 bases; junction bases outside the gene matches: 10. This CDR3 comprises 17 residues. The CDR3 DNA sequence: TGTGCCAGCAGCTTTAGATGGACAGGGCCGGGTGGAAACACCATATATTTT. Translating it yields CASSFRWTGPGGNTIYF. Full variable domain (rest looked up from reference TRBV7-9 and TRBJ1-3): DTGVSQNPRHKITKRGQNVTFRCDPISEHNRLYWYRQTLGQGPEFLTYFQNEAQLEKSRLLSDRFSAERPKGSFSTLEIQRTEQGDSAMYLCASSFRWTGPGGNTIYFGEGSWLTVV.

V gene TRBV5-1 combines with J gene TRBJ1-4; the D is unclear. V was pared by 2 bases and J by 8 bases, with 13 bases between. The CDR3 sequence is 14 residues long. The germline V gene encodes CDR1 SGHRS and CDR2 YFSETQ. CDR3 nucleotides: TGCGCCAGCAGCTTTTCATCAGGTCAGGAAAAACTGTTTTTT. Translating it yields CASSFSSGQEKLFF.

The chain employs TRBV20-1 and TRBJ1-1, with 7 bases aligning to TRBD1. This CDR3 has 15 residues. CDR1 DFQATT and CDR2 SNEGSKA come from the germline V gene (reference sequence). V dropped 0 bases and J dropped 0; count of bases not matched to a gene: 4. The CDR3 reads CSARDKGAMNTEAFF. CDR3 nucleotide sequence: TGCAGTGCTAGAGATAAGGGGGCCATGAACACTGAAGCTTTCTTT.

The chain is built from TRBV10-3 and TRBJ1-6; D may be TRBD1 (5 bases). The CDR3 spans 14 residues. The germline V and J ends were trimmed by 3 bases and 8 bases, with 11 bases remaining between them. CDR1 is ENHRY, CDR2 SYGVKD, per germline. CDR3 nucleotide sequence: TGTGCCATCAGTGATGGACATGGGGATTCACCCCTCCACTTT. The encoded protein is CAISDGHGDSPLHF.

In the case of this clonotype: This sequence may be a read error, since a much larger clone differs from it by one base. This sequence joins TRBV28 and TRBJ2-7; D might be TRBD2 (5 bases). V lost 6 bases and J lost 7, with 22 bases in between. Germline V gene data show CDR1 as MDHEN and CDR2 as SYDVKM. CDR3 length equals 15 residues. The CDR3 region has the DNA TGTGCCAGCAGCCCGACGTTAGGAGGTTACAATGAGCAGTACTTC. Protein sequence: CASSPTLGGYNEQYF.

The J gene is TRBJ2-5, the V gene TRBV4-1; 7 positions agree with TRBD2. Germline V lookup: CDR1 MGHRA, CDR2 YSYEKL. This CDR3 region has 17 residues. The junction had 8 bases not matched to a gene; V was cut back by 1 base and J by 0 bases. DNA for the CDR3: TGCGCCAGCAGCCAAGCGGGGGGTTCAAACTACCAAGAGACCCAGTACTTC. Translation: CASSQAGGSNYQETQYF.

V gene TRBV14 combines with J gene TRBJ2-7, with D unresolved. Trimming took 3 bases from V and 0 from J, leaving 18 bases between them. The CDR3 consists of 17 residues. The germline CDR1 and CDR2 sequences are SGHDN and FVKESK. CDR3 amino acids: CASSHRTRPSSSYEQYF. In DNA form, the CDR3 reads TGTGCCAGCAGCCATCGCACTCGCCCCTCTAGCTCCTACGAGCAGTACTTC.

CDR3 DNA: TGCAGTGCTAGAGGTCCGACAGGGGGCGAGGGCTACACCTTC. Translated, it gives CSARGPTGGEGYTF. The chain joins TRBV20-1 to TRBJ1-2; the match to TRBD1 covers 10 bases. Germline V gives CDR1 DFQATT, CDR2 SNEGSKA (reference sequence). This CDR3 has 14 residues. Trimming cost V 1 base and J 8 bases; bases outside gene matches: 7.

This clonotype showed up just a few times. This chain joins TRBV29-1 and TRBJ1-2; D unresolved. The germline V gene encodes CDR1 SQVTM and CDR2 ANQGSEA. The CDR3 runs to 11 residues. The V end lost 5 bases, the J end lost 5 bases, and 9 bases lay between the germline ends. The CDR3 is CSVYPDYGYTF. CDR3 sequence (DNA): TGCAGCGTTTATCCAGATTATGGCTACACCTTC.

This clonotype was picked up many times. The genes are TRBV24-1 and TRBJ2-3; 11 bases agree with TRBD1. CDR1 KGHDR and CDR2 SFDVKD come from the germline V gene. The CDR3 length is 14 residues. V shed 0 bases, J shed 11 bases, and the junction held 3 bases outside the gene matches. The CDR3, as DNA: TGTGCCACCAGTGATTTGCGGACAGGGGGCGAGCAGTATTTT. The encoded protein is CATSDLRTGGEQYF.